The 10 T cell receptor beta chains below were found in one sample sequenced in a study of T cell responses to AZD1222 COVID-19 vaccine. The data were produced by immunoSEQ multiplex PCR, yet TCRdb's version contains in-frame clones alone and is incomplete. The data contain 160,000 or so clones, 92% of them seen just once; the ten biggest clones take up roughly 4.3%. The source material was peripheral blood, sampled on day 0 of MenACWY control vaccination. The receptors were sampled from an adult in good health.

The chain joins TRBV9 to TRBJ2-1, with a weak D call TRBD2 (6 bases). This CDR3 is 16 amino acids long. V was pared by 4 bases and J by 5 bases, with 19 bases between. Germline values: CDR1 SGDLS, CDR2 YYNGEE. The CDR3 region is CASSRLSGLLNNEQFF. As DNA, the CDR3 is TGTGCCAGCAGCCGCCTTAGCGGTTTACTTAACAATGAGCAGTTCTTC.

This chain uses TRBV30 with TRBJ1-1; TRBD1 might be the D (5 bases). Germline CDR1 GTSNPN, CDR2 SVGIG (reference sequence). The V gene lost 3 bases and the J gene lost 3 bases, with 11 bases spanning the gap. This CDR3 spans 13 amino acids. The CDR3 sequence: CAWRPWGDTEAFF. As DNA, the CDR3 is TGTGCCTGGAGGCCTTGGGGGGACACTGAAGCTTTCTTT.

The J gene is TRBJ1-5, the V gene TRBV9, with 7 bases that match TRBD1. From germline, CDR1 is SGDLS and CDR2 YYNGEE. The CDR3 runs to 14 residues. The V segment lost 0 bases and the J segment 7 bases; nucleotides outside the gene matches: 4. CDR3 residues: CASSVGQGAQPQHF. The CDR3 DNA reads TGTGCCAGCAGCGTAGGACAGGGTGCCCAGCCCCAGCATTTT.

V is TRBV20-1 and J is TRBJ2-3; 8 bases line up with TRBD2. The CDR3 has 18 amino acids. The ends lost 3 bases at V and 6 bases at J; junction bases unmatched: 20. CDR1 is DFQATT, CDR2 SNEGSKA, per germline (reference sequence). CDR3 sequence (DNA): TGCAGTGCTAGTCCCAGCGGGAGCTCCTTGTATCTGGGGGATACGCAGTATTTT. The encoded protein is CSASPSGSSLYLGDTQYF.

The chain has TRBV10-1 and TRBJ1-2; perhaps TRBD1 as D (5 bases). The germline CDR1 and CDR2 sequences are WNHNN and SYGVQD (reference sequence). The CDR3 contains 16 residues. V lost 0 bases and J lost 3, with 14 bases in between. The CDR3: CASSESAEGPDYGYTF. DNA for the CDR3: TGCGCCAGCAGTGAGTCCGCGGAGGGACCCGACTATGGCTACACCTTC.

The chain has TRBV5-1 and TRBJ2-7; D is possibly TRBD1 or TRBD2 (6 bases each). This CDR3 region has 17 residues. Germline values: CDR1 SGHRS, CDR2 YFSETQ. Trimming cost V 4 bases and J 4 bases, with 24 bases left between them. CDR3 loop: CASSTRRGEARPYEQYF. In DNA form, the CDR3 reads TGCGCCAGCAGCACCCGGAGGGGGGAGGCCCGGCCTTACGAGCAGTACTTC.

J is TRBJ1-2 and V is TRBV2; the D gene is possibly TRBD1 (6 bases). The germline gives CDR1 SNHLY, CDR2 FYNNEI. Trimming pared 2 bases from V and 2 bases from J, leaving 9 bases between. This CDR3 is 14 amino acids long. CDR3 sequence reads: CASSESQGNYGYTF. The CDR3 bases are TGTGCCAGCAGTGAAAGTCAGGGGAACTATGGCTACACCTTC.

The V and J genes are TRBV28 and TRBJ2-7; 9 bases are a match to TRBD1. Trimming cost V 7 bases and J 3 bases; bases outside gene matches: 10. Germline V gene lookup returns CDR1 MDHEN and CDR2 SYDVKM. This CDR3 has 15 amino acids. CDR3 nucleotides: TGTGCCAGCAAGACGTCGGGACAGGGACTCTACGAGCAGTACTTC. It specifies CASKTSGQGLYEQYF.

This chain uses TRBV4-2 with TRBJ1-4; D possibly corresponds to TRBD1 (5 bases). In germline, CDR1 is LGHNA, CDR2 YNFKEQ. V lost 6 bases, J lost 8 bases, and 13 bases lay in between. CDR3 length: 13 residues. The CDR3 sequence: CASRPQEDEKLFF. CDR3 nucleotides: TGTGCCAGCAGGCCACAGGAGGACGAAAAACTGTTTTTT.

The rearrangement links TRBV5-6 to TRBJ2-7; 7 positions agree with TRBD2. Trimming cost V 3 bases and J 5 bases; bases outside gene matches: 14. The germline CDR1 and CDR2 sequences are SGHDT and YYEEEE. CDR3 size: 16 residues. In nucleotides, the CDR3 is TGTGCCAGCAGCTCAGGCGGGGGTGGATTCGGCCACGAGCAGTACTTC. It yields the protein CASSSGGGGFGHEQYF.